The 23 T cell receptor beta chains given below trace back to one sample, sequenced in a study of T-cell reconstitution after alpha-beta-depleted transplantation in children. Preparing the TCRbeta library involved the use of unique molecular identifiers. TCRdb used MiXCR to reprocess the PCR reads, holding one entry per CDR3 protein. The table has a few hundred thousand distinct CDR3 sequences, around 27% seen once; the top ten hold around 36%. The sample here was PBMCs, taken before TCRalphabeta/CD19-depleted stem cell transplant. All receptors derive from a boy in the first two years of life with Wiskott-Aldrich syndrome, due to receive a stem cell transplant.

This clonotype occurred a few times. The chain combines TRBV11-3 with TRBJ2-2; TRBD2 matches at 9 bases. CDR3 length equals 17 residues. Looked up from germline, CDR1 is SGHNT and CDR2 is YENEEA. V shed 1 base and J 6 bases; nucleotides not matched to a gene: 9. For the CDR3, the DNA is TGTGCCAGCAGCTTAGCCCGCGGGAGGGCCCTCGCCGGGGAGCTGTTTTTT. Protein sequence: CASSLARGRALAGELFF.

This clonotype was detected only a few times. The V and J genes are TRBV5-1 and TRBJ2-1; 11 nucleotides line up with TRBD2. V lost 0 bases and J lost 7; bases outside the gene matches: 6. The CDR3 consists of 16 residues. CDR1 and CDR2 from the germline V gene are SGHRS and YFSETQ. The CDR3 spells CASSLGLAGNLNEQFF. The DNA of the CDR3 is TGCGCCAGCAGCTTGGGACTAGCGGGAAACCTAAATGAGCAGTTCTTC. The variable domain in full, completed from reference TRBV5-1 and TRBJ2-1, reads KAGVTQTPRYLIKTRGQQVTLSCSPISGHRSVSWYQQTPGQGLQFLFEYFSETQRNKGNFPGRFSGRQFSNSRSEMNVSTLELGDSALYLCASSLGLAGNLNEQFFGPGTRLTVL.

CDR3 residues: CASSLLAGISYEQYF. CDR3 nucleotide sequence: TGCGCCAGCAGCTTGCTCGCGGGAATCTCCTACGAGCAGTACTTC. The V and J genes are TRBV5-1 and TRBJ2-7; possible D gene TRBD2, 6 bases. V was shortened by 1 base and J by 0 bases, with 11 bases between the two germline ends. The CDR3 has 15 amino acids. Germline loops: CDR1 SGHRS, CDR2 YFSETQ.

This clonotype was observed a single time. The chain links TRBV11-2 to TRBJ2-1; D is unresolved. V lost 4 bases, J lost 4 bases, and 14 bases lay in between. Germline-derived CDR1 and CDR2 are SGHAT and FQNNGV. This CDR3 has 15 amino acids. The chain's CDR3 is CASSSGHTFYNEQFF. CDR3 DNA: TGTGCCAGCAGCTCCGGCCACACCTTTTACAATGAGCAGTTCTTC.

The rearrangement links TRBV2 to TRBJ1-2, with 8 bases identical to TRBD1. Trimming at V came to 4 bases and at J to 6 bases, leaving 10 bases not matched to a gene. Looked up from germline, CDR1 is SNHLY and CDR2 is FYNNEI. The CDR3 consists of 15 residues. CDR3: CASSVLTGGADGYTF. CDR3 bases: TGTGCCAGCAGTGTACTCACAGGGGGTGCGGATGGCTACACCTTC.

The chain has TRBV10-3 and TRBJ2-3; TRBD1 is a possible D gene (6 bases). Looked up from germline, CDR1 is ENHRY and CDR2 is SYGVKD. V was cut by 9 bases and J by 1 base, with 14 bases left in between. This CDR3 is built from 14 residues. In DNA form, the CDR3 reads TGTGCCATTAGAGGGGGAGTCGGCACAGATACGCAGTATTTT. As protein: CAIRGGVGTDTQYF.

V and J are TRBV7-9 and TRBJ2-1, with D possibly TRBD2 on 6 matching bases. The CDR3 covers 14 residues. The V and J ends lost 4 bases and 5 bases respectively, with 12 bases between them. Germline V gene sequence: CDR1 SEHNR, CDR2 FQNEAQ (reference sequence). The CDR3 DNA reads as TGTGCCAGCAGCTATAGCGGAAAACACAATGAGCAGTTCTTC. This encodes CASSYSGKHNEQFF.

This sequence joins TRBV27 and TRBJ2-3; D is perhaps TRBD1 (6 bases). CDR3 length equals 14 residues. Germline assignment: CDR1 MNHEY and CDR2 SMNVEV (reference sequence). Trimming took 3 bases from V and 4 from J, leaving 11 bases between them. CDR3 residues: CASSFRGSPDTQYF. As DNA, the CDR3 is TGTGCCAGCAGTTTCAGGGGCAGTCCAGATACGCAGTATTTT.

This CDR3 reads CSAREERGRAYEQYF. The CDR3 DNA reads as TGCAGTGCTAGGGAGGAGCGCGGGAGAGCCTACGAGCAGTACTTC. The V call is TRBV20-1, the J call TRBJ2-7, with 7 bases aligning to TRBD2. This CDR3 is built from 15 residues. The V segment lost 3 bases and the J segment 2 bases; nucleotides outside the gene matches: 10. Germline V gene sequence: CDR1 DFQATT, CDR2 SNEGSKA (reference sequence).

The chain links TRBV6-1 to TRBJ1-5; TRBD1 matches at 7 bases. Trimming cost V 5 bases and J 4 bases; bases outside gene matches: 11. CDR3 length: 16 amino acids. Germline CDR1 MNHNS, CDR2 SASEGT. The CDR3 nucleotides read TGTGCCAGCAGTCAGGCAACGAAACAGGGGAATCAGCCCCAGCATTTT. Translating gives CASSQATKQGNQPQHF.

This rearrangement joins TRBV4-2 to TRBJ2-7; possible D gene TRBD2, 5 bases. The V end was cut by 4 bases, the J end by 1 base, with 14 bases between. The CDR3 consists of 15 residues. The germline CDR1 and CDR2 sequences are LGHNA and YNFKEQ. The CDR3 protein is CASSLNTRESYEQYF. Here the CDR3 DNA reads TGTGCCAGCAGCCTAAACACTAGGGAGTCCTACGAGCAGTACTTC.

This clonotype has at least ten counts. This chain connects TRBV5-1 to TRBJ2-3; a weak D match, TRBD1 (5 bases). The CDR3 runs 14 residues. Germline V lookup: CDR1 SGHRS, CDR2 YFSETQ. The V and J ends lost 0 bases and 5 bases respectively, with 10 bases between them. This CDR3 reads CASSLEGLRDTQYF. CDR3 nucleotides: TGCGCCAGCAGCTTGGAGGGGTTGAGAGATACGCAGTATTTT. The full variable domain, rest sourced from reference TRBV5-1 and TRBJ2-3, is KAGVTQTPRYLIKTRGQQVTLSCSPISGHRSVSWYQQTPGQGLQFLFEYFSETQRNKGNFPGRFSGRQFSNSRSEMNVSTLELGDSALYLCASSLEGLRDTQYFGPGTRLTVL.

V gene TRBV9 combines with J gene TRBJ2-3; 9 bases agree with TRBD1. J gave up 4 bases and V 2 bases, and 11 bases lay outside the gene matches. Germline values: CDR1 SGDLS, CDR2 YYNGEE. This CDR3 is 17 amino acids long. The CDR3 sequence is CASSVQPGTGIADTQYF. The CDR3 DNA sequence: TGTGCCAGCAGCGTTCAGCCCGGGACAGGGATAGCAGATACGCAGTATTTT.

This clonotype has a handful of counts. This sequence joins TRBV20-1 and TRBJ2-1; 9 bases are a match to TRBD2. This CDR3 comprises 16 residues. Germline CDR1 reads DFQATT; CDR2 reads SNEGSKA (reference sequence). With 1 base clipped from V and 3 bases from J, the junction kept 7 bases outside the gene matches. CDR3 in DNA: TGCAGTGCTAGAGCCTGGACTAGCGAGATCTACAATGAGCAGTTCTTC. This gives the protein CSARAWTSEIYNEQFF.

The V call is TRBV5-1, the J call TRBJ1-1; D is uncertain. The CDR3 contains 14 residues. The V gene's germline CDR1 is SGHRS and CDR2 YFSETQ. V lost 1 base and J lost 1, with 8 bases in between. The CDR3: CASSLTSKNTEAFF. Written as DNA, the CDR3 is TGCGCCAGCAGCTTGACGTCTAAGAACACTGAAGCTTTCTTT. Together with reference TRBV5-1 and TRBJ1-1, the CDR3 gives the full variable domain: KAGVTQTPRYLIKTRGQQVTLSCSPISGHRSVSWYQQTPGQGLQFLFEYFSETQRNKGNFPGRFSGRQFSNSRSEMNVSTLELGDSALYLCASSLTSKNTEAFFGQGTRLTVV.

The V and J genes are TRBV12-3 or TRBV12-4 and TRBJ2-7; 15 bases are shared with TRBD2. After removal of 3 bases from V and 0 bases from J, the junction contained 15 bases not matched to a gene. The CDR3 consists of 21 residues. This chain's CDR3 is CASSFRTKGLAGGRSSYEQYF. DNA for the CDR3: TGTGCCAGCAGTTTTCGGACAAAGGGACTAGCGGGAGGTCGAAGCTCCTACGAGCAGTACTTC.

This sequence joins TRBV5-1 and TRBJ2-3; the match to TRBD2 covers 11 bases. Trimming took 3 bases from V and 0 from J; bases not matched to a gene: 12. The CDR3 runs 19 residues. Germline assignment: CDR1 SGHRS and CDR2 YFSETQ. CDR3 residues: CASSSAQLAGVGSTDTQYF. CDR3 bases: TGCGCCAGCAGCTCGGCCCAACTAGCGGGAGTTGGTAGCACAGATACGCAGTATTTT.

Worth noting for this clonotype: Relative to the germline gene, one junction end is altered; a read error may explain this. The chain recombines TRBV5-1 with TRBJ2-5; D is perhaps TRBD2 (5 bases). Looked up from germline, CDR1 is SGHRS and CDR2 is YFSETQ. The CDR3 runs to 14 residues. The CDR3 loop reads CACSLEVGEETQYF. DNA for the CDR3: TGCGCCTGCAGCTTGGAGGTCGGGGAAGAGACCCAGTACTTC.

The CDR3 here is CASSRLDSLGARNEKLFF. The CDR3 DNA sequence: TGTGCCAGCTCGCGGCTCGATAGCTTGGGGGCACGTAATGAAAAACTGTTTTTT. The chain uses TRBV18 and TRBJ1-4, with D perhaps TRBD1 (6 bases). This CDR3 is built from 18 residues. Germline values: CDR1 KGHSH, CDR2 LQKENI. Trimming pared 6 bases from V and 4 bases from J, leaving 24 bases between.

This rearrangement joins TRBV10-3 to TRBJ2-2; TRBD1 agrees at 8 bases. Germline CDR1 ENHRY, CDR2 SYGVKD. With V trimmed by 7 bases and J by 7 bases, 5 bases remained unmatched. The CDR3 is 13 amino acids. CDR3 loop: CAIMDRANGELFF. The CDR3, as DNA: TGTGCCATCATGGACAGGGCAAACGGGGAGCTGTTTTTT.

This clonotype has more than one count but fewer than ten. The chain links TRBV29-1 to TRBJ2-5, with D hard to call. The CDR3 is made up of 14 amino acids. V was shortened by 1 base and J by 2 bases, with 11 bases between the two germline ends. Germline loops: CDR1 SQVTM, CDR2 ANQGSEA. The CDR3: CSVEVVAVQETQYF. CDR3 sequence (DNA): TGCAGCGTTGAAGTCGTGGCAGTACAAGAGACCCAGTACTTC.

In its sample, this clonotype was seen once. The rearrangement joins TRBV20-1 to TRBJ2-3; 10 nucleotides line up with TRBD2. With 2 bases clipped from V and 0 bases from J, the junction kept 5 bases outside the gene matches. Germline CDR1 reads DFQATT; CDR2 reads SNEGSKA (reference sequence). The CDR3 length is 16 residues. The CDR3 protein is CSARRTSGPSTDTQYF. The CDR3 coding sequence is TGCAGTGCTAGAAGGACTAGCGGCCCTAGCACAGATACGCAGTATTTT.

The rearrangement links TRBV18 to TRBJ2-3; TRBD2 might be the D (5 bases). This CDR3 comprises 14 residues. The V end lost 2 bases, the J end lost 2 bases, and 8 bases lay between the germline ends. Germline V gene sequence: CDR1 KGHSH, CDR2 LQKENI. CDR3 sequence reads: CASSPKTTTDTQYF. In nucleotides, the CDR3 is TGTGCCAGCTCACCAAAGACTACCACAGATACGCAGTATTTT.